This is a list of T cell receptor beta chains from one sample in a study of identical twins. From the 5' RACE reads, TCRdb called clonotypes with MiXCR, one entry per CDR3 protein. The sample yields 450,000 or so distinct CDR3 sequences, 24% seen once. This sample was also put to use in a study of T cells expressing NK-cell markers.

Input material: CD4+ T cells sorted from blood. The receptors stem from a young woman in good health. CDR3s include the opening cysteine and the closing phenylalanine or tryptophan. D genes are given only for firm matches. Not all rows give a size; the values are once, few, many and, for expanded clones, a class.

D	size	J	V	DNA	CDR3
NA	few	TRBJ1-5	TRBV29-1	TGCAGCGTTGGAGGGAATCAGCCCCAGCATTTT	CSVGGNQPQHF
NA	NA	TRBJ2-7	TRBV5-5	TGTGCCAGCAGCTTGGTCGTCGACGAGCAGTACTTC	CASSLVVDEQYF
TRBD1	NA	TRBJ2-4	TRBV7-6	TGTGCCAGCAGCTTGCGAGTCCAGGGGGCTGGCGAAAACATTCAGTACTTC	CASSLRVQGAGENIQYF
NA	NA	TRBJ1-4	TRBV10-3	TGTGCCATCAGCCCTGAGGGTGAAAAACTGTTTTTT	CAISPEGEKLFF
TRBD1	few	TRBJ1-2	TRBV20-1	TGCAGTGCAAGCGACAGGGGAGGATCTGGCTACACCTTC	CSASDRGGSGYTF
TRBD1	many	TRBJ1-1	TRBV6-1	TGTGCCAGCAGTCATCACAGGGGGCGAGATTACACTGAAGCTTTCTTT	CASSHHRGRDYTEAFF
NA	many	TRBJ1-1	TRBV18	TGTGCCAGCTCAGCTCAGGAGAACACTGAAGCTTTCTTT	CASSAQENTEAFF
TRBD2	many	TRBJ2-5	TRBV12-3/TRBV12-4	TGTGCCAGCAGTCCCGGGACTAGCGGGGGCCAAGAGACCCAGTACTTC	CASSPGTSGGQETQYF
NA	few	TRBJ1-2	TRBV5-1	TGCGCCAGCAGCTTGTTGGATGGAACCTATGGCTACACCTTC	CASSLLDGTYGYTF
NA	NA	TRBJ1-1	TRBV3-1	TGTGCCAGCAGCCAAGTTGGGGGCACTGAAGCTTTCTTT	CASSQVGGTEAFF
NA	many	TRBJ2-7	TRBV12-5	TGTGCTAGTGGTCCCGAGCCGGAGACCGAGCAGTACTTC	CASGPEPETEQYF
NA	few	TRBJ2-3	TRBV7-8	TGTGCCAGCAGCTTTAGGGGGGGCATAGATACGCAGTATTTT	CASSFRGGIDTQYF
TRBD1	NA	TRBJ2-1	TRBV7-3	TGTGCCAGCAGCCAGACAGGGGGCCGAAACAATGAGCAGTTCTTC	CASSQTGGRNNEQFF
NA	NA	TRBJ2-1	TRBV2	TGTGCCAGCAACGTGGCAGGTTCCTACTCCTACAATGAGCAGTTCTTC	CASNVAGSYSYNEQFF
NA	NA	TRBJ2-1	TRBV4-3	TGCGCCAGCAGCCAAGATTGGGGGAGCTCCTACAATGAGCAGTTCTTC	CASSQDWGSSYNEQFF
NA	few	TRBJ2-1	TRBV2	TGTGCCAGCAGTGACGTAGGGGTTAGGAATGAGCAGTTCTTC	CASSDVGVRNEQFF
NA	few	TRBJ2-1	TRBV27	TGTGCCAGCAGTTTCAGGGACGAGAAATACAATGAGCAGTTCTTC	CASSFRDEKYNEQFF
NA	NA	TRBJ2-3	TRBV7-7	TGTGCCAGCAGCCGACTTGCAACACGGGCAGATACGCAGTATTTT	CASSRLATRADTQYF
NA	few	TRBJ1-4	TRBV6-5	TGTGCCAGCAGTTACAGGCCAACTACAACTAATGAAAAACTGTTTTTT	CASSYRPTTTNEKLFF
NA	few	TRBJ2-5	TRBV29-1	TGCAGCGGGAGATGGGGGGAGACCCAGTACTTC	CSGRWGETQYF
TRBD1	few	TRBJ2-7	TRBV20-1	TGCAGTGCTAGAGACCCACTCCGGGACAGGGCTCGCGAGCAGTACTTC	CSARDPLRDRAREQYF
NA	few	TRBJ2-1	TRBV12-3/TRBV12-4	TGTGCCAGCAGTTTGATACTAGCAGACAATGAGCAGTTCTTC	CASSLILADNEQFF
TRBD2	few	TRBJ2-7	TRBV20-1	TGCAGTGTTACAGGGACTAGCGGTAACTACGAGCAGTACTTC	CSVTGTSGNYEQYF
TRBD2	NA	TRBJ2-1	TRBV5-1	TGCGCCAGCAGCTTGCGAACTAGCGGGAGGGCCGATGAGCAGTTCTTC	CASSLRTSGRADEQFF
NA	NA	TRBJ2-3	TRBV20-1	TGCAGTGCTAGCACCGGCTTGATTACAGATACGCAGTATTTT	CSASTGLITDTQYF